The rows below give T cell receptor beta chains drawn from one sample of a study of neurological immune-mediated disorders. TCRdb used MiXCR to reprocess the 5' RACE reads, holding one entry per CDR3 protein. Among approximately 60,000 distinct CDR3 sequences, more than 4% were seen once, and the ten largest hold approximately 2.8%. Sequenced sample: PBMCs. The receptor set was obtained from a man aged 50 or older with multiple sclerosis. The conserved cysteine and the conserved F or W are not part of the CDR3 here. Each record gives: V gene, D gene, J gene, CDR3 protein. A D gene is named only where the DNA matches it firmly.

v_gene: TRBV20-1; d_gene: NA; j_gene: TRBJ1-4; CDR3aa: SASLYATNEKLF
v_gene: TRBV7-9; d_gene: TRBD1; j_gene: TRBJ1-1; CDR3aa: ASSLEGGLRSTEAF
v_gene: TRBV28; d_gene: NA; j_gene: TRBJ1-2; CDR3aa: ASSLMEYGYT
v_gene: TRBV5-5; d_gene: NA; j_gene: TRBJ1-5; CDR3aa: ASRKGFNQPQH
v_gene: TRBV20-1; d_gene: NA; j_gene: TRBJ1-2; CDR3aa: SARQETNYGYT
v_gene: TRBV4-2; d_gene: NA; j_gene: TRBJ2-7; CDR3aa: ASSQSTGPYEQY
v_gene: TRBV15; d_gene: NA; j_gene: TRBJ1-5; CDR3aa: ATSRRARGEAQPQH
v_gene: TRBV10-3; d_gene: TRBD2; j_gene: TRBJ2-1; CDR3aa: ATLPLRLAGDRNEQF
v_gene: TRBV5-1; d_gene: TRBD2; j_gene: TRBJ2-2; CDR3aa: ASRFLAGGTGELF
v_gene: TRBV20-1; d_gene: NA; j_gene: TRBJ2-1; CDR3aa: SATDRSSYNEQF
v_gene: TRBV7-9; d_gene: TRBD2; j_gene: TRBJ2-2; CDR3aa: ASSSLAGHTGELF
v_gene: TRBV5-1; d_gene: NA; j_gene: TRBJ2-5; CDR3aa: ASSPLTGKQETQY
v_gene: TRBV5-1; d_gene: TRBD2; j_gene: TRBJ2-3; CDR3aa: ASSSLLAGGGDTQY
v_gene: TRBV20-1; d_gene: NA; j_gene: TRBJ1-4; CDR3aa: SARDLGAINEKLF
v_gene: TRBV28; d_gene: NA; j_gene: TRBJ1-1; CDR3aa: ASSLRSLVTEAF
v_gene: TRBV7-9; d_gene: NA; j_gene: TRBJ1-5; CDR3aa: ASSIGGSQPQH
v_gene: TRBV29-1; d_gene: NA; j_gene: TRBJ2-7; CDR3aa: SVGSGYEQY
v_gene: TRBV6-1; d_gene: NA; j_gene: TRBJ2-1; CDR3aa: ASILGASSYNEQF
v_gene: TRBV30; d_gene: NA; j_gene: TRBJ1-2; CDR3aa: AWSVWSYGYT
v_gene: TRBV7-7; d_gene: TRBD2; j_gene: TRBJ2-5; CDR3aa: ASSLESASGPLWAETQY
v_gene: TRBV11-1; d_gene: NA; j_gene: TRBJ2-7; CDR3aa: ASSVGPPYEQY
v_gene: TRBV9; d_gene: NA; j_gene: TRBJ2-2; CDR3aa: ASSVDPLGRGTGELF
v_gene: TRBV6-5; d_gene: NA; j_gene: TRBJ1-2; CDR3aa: ASSYSITGPYGYT
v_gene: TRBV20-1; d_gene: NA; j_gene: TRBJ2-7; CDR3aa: SARDYLTRVRDKFSYEQY
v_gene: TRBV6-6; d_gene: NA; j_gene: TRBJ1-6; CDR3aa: ASSFVRGYNSPLH
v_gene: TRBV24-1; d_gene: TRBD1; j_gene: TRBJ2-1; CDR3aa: ATSDSPGQGPF
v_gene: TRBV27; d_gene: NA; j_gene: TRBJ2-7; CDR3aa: ASSIGPAREQY
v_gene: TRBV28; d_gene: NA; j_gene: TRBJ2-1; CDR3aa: ASSFGSTEQF
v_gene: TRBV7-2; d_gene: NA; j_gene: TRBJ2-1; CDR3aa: ASSLAYDEQF
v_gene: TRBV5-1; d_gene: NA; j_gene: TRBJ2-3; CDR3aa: ASSLQPPDTQY
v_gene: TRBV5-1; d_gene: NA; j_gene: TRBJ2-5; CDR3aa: ASAAGETQY
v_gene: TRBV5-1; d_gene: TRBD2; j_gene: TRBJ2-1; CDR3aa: ASSLYVLAGGEQF
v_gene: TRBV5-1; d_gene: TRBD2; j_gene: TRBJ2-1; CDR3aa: ASSLLAGSYNEQF
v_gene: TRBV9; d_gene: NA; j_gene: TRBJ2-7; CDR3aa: ASSVGGTTYEQY
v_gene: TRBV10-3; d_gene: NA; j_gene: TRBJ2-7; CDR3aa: AISESGFSLTYEQY
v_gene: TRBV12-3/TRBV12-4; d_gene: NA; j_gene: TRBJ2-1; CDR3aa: ASSLALGTEEQF
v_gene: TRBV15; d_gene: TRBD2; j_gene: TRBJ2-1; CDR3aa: ATSRWTSGNEQF
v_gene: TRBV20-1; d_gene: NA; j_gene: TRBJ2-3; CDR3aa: SASVPDTQY
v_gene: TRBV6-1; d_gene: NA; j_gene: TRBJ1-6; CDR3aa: ASSEGYWDTHNSPLH
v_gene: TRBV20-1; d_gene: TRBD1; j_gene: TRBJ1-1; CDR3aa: SARTGDTEAF
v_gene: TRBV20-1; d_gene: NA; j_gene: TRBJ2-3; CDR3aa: SAREGGTDTQY
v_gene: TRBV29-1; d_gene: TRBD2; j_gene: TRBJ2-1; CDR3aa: SVLWREVWNNEQF
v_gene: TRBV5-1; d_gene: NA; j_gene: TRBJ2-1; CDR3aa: ASSSPEGGRYNEQF
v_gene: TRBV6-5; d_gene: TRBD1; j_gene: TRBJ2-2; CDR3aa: ASSYSDRAPGELF
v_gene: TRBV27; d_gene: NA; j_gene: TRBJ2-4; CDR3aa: ASTDGTKNIQY
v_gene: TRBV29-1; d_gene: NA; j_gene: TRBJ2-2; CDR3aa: SVEWGTGELF
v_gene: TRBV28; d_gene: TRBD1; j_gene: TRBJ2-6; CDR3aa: ASSLGTVYSGANVLT
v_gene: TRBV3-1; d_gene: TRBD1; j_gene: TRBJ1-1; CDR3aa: ASSQADRGITEAF
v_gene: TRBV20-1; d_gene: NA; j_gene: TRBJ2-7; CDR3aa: SASKYEQY
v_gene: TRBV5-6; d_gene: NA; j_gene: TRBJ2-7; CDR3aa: ASSLHVVREERTSSYEQY
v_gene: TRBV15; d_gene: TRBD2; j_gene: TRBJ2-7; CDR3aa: ATSRDRASGPTYEQY
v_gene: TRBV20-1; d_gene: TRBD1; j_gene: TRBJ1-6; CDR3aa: SAAGGDSPLH
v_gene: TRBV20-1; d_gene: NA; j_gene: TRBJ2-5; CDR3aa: SARRTQETQY
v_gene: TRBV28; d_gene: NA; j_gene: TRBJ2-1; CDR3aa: ASSSRPSSYNEQF
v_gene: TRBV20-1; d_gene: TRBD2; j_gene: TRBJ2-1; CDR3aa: SARVPTGLNYNEQF
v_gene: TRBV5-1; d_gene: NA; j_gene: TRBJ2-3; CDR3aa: ASSEERATDTQY
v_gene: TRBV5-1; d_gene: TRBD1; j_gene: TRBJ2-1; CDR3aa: ASSPGTGALNEQF